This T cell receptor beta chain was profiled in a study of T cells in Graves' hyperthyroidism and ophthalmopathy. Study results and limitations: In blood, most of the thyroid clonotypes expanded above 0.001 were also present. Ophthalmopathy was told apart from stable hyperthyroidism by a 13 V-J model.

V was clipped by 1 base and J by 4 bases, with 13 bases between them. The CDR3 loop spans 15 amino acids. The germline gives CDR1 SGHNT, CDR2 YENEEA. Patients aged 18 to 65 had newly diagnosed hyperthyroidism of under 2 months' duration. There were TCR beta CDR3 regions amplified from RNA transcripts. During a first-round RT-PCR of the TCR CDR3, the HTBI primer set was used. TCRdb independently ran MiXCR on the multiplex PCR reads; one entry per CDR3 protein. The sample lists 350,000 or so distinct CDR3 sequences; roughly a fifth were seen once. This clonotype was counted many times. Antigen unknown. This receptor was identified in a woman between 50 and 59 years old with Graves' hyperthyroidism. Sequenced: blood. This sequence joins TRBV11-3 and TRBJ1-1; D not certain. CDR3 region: CASSLVLGRGTEAFF. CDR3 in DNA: TGTGCCAGCAGCTTAGTTTTGGGTCGAGGCACTGAAGCTTTCTTT.